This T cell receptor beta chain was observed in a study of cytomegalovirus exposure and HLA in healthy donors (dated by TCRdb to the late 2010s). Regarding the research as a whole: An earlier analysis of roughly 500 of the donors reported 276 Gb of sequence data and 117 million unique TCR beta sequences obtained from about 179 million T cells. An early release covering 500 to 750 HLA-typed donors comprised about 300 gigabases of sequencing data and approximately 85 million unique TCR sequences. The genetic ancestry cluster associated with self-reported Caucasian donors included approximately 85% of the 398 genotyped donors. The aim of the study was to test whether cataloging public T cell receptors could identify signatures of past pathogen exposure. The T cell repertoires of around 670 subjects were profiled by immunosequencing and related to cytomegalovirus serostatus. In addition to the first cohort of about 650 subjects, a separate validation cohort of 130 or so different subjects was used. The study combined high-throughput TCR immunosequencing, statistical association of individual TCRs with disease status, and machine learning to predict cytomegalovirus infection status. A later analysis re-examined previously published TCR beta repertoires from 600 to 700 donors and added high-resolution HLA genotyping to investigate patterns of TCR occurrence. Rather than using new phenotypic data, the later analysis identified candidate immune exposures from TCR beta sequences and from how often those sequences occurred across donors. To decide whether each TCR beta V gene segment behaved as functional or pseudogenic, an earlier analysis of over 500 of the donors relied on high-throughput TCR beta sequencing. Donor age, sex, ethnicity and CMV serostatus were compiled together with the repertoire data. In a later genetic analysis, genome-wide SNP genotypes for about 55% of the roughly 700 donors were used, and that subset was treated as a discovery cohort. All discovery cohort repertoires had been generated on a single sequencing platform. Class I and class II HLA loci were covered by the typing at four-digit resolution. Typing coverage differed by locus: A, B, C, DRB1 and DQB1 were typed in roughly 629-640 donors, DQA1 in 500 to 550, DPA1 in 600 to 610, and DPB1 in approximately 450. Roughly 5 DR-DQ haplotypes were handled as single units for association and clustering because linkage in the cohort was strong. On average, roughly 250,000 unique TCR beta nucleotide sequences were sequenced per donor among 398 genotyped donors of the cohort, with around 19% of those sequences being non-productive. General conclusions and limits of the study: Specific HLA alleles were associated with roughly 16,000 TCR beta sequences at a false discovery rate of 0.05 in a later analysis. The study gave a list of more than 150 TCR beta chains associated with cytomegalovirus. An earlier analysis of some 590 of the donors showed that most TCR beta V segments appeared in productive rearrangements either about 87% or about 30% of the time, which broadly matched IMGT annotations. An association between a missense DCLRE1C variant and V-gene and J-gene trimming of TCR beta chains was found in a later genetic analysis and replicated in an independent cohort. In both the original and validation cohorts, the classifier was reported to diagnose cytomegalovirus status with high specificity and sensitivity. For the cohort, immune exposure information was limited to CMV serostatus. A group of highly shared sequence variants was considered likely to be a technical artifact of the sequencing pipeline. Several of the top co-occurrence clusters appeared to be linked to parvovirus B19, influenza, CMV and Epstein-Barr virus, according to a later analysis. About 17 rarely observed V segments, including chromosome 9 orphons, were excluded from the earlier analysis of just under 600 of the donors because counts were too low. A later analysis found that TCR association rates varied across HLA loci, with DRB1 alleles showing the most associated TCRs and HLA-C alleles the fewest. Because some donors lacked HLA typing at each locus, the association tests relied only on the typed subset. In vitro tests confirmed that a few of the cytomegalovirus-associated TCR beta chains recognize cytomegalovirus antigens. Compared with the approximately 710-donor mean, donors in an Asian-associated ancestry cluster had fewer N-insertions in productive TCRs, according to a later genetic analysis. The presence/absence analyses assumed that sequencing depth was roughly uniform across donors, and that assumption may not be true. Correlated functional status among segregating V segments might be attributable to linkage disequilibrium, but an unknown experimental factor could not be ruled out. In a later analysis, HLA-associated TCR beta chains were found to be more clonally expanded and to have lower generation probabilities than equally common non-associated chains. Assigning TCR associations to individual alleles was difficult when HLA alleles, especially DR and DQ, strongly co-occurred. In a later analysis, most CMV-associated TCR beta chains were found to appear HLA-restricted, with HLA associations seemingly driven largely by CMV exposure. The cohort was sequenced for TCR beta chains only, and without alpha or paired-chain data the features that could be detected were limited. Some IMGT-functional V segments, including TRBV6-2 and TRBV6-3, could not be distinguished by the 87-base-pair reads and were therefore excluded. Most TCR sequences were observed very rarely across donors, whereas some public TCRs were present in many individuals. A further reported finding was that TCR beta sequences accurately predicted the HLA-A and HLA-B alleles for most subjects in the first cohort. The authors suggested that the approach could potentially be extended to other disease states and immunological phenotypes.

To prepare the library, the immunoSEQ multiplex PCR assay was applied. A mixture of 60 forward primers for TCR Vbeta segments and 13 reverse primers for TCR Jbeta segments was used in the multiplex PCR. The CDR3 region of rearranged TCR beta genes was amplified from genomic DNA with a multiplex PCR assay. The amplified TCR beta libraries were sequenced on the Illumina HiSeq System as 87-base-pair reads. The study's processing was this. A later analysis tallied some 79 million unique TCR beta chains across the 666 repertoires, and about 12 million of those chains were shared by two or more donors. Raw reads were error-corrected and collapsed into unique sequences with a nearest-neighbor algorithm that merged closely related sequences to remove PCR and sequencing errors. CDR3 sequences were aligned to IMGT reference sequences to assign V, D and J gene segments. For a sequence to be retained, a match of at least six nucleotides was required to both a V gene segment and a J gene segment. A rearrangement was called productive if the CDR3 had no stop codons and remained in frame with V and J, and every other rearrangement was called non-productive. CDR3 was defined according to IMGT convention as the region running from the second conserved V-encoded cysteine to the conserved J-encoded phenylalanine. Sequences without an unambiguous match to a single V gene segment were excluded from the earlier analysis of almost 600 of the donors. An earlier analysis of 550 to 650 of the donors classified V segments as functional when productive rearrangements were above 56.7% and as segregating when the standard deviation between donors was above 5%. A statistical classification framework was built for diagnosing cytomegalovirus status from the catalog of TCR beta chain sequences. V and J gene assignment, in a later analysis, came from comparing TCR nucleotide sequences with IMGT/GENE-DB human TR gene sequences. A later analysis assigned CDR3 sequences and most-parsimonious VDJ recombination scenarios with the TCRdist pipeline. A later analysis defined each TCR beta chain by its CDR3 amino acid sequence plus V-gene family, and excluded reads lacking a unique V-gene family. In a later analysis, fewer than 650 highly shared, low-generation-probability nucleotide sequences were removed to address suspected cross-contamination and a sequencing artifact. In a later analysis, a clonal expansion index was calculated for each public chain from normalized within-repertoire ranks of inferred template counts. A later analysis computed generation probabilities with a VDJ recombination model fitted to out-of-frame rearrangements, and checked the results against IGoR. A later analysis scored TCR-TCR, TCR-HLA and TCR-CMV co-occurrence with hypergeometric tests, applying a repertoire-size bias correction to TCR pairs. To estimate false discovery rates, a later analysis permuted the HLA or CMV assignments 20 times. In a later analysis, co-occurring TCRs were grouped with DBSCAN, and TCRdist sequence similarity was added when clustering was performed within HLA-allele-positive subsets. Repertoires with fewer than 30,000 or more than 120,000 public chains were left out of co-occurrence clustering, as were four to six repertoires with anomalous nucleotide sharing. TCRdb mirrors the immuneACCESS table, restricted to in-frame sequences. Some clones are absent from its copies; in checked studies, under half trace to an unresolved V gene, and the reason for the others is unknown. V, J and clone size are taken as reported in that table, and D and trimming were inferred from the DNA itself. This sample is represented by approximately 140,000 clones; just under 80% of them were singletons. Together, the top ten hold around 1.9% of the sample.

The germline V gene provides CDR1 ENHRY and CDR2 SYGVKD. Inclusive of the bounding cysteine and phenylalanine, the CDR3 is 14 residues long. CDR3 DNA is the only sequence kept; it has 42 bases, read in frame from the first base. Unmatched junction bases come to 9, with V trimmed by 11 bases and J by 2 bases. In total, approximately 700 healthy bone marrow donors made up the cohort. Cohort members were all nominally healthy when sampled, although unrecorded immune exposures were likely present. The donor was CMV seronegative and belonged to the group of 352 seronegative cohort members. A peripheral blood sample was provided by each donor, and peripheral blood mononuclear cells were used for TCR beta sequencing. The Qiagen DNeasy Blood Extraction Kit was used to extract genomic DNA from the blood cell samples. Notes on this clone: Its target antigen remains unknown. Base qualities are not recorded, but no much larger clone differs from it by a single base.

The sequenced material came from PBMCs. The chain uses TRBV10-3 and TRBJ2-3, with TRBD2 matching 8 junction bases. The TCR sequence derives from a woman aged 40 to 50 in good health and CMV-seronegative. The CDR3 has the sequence CAVLTSGSTDTQYF. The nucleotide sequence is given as TGTGCCGTACTTACTAGCGGCTCCACAGATACGCAGTATTTT.